The entry below gives a single T cell receptor beta chain sequence along with its context. This entry comes from a study of blood T cell repertoires in COVID-19. Whole-study context: Collection of acute and convalescent COVID-19 samples took place in the United States, Italy and Spain. T cells, B-cell-depleted T cells, or PBMCs provided the cDNA or gDNA that served as material.

Study processing details: How many nucleated cells were present was estimated from reference gene primer amplification. Method: immunoSEQ multiplex PCR; TCRdb's copy keeps in-frame clones and lacks some. From that table come the V and J calls and clone size; the DNA was used to work out D and trimming. This table has about 120,000 clones, approximately 82% appearing once. The origin of this receptor is a man aged 25-45 years with acute or convalescent COVID-19. The sequenced material came from peripheral blood.

CDR3 residues: CASSAVRGTGKDGYTF. The CDR3 region has the DNA TGTGCCAGCAGCGCCGTCAGAGGGACAGGGAAGGATGGCTACACCTTC. The chain joins TRBV11-1 to TRBJ1-2, with 9 nucleotides matching TRBD1. With V trimmed by 5 bases and J by 6 bases, 13 bases remained unmatched. Per germline, CDR1 SGHAT and CDR2 FQDESV (reference sequence). This CDR3 spans 16 amino acids. The full variable domain, completed using reference TRBV11-1 and TRBJ1-2, is EAEVAQSPRYKITEKSQAVAFWCDPISGHATLYWYRQILGQGPELLVQFQDESVVDDSQLPKDRFSAERLKGVDSTLKIQPAELGDSAMYLCASSAVRGTGKDGYTFGSGTRLTVV.